What follows is one TCR beta chain and its context. Participant age was about 18 to 89 years, and participants resided in about two dozen US areas. Donors were grouped by their self-reported clinical history. Clones were sequenced by immunoSEQ multiplex PCR, and TCRdb holds only the in-frame ones, with some missing. The repertoire includes roughly 310,000 clones, about 88% of them detected once, and around 9.5% sits in the top ten. The sample comes from a study of blood T cell repertoires in COVID-19. About the study: Acute and convalescent COVID-19 samples came from the United States, Italy and Spain. From T cells, B-cell-depleted T cells, or PBMCs came the material, which was cDNA or gDNA.

The CDR3 has 15 residues. The V gene's germline CDR1 is MGHRA and CDR2 YSYEKL. V lost 0 bases and J lost 4; bases outside the gene matches: 3. The receptor was derived from a woman aged 40 to 49 who had recovered from COVID-19. Sample: PBMCs or T cells enriched from blood (not recorded which). The chain carries TRBV4-1 and TRBJ1-2, with 9 bases that match TRBD1. The CDR3 is CASSQERQGVYGYTF. CDR3 sequence (DNA): TGCGCCAGCAGCCAAGAAAGACAGGGGGTCTATGGCTACACCTTC.